These T cell receptor beta chains were read from a single sample in a study of multiple sclerosis patients with progressive multifocal leukoencephalopathy. TCRdb keeps only in-frame clones here, not all; method: immunoSEQ multiplex PCR. Among around 27,000 clones, around 90% were seen once, and the ten largest hold 1.3%. This specimen was PBMCs, taken from a patient treated with natalizumab. All receptors derive from a human donor with multiple sclerosis. CDR3s include the opening cysteine and the closing phenylalanine or tryptophan. Fields, in order: CDR3 protein, CDR3 DNA, D gene, J gene, clone size, V gene. D genes are given only for firm matches. Size values are once, few and many counts, or a class for expanded clones, and some rows have none.

CDR3aa: CASSPPGDTLSAFF; CDR3nt: TGTGCCAGCTCACCACCCGGGGACACTCTTTCAGCTTTCTTT; d_gene: NA; j_gene: TRBJ1-1; abundance: NA; v_gene: TRBV18
CDR3aa: CASSPGVAKNIQYF; CDR3nt: TGTGCCAGCTCTCCGGGGGTAGCCAAAAACATTCAGTACTTC; d_gene: NA; j_gene: TRBJ2-4; abundance: few; v_gene: TRBV18
CDR3aa: CASSVDGNTEAFF; CDR3nt: TGTGCCAGCAGCGTAGACGGGAACACTGAAGCTTTCTTT; d_gene: NA; j_gene: TRBJ1-1; abundance: NA; v_gene: TRBV9
CDR3aa: CASSYPNGTDTQYF; CDR3nt: TGTGCCAGCAGTTATCCCAACGGCACAGATACGCAGTATTTT; d_gene: NA; j_gene: TRBJ2-3; abundance: NA; v_gene: TRBV6-5
CDR3aa: CASLPQRGNYNEQFF; CDR3nt: TGTGCCAGTTTACCCCAGCGGGGGAATTACAATGAGCAGTTCTTC; d_gene: TRBD2; j_gene: TRBJ2-1; abundance: NA; v_gene: TRBV28
CDR3aa: CASRVVGQGAYEQYF; CDR3nt: TGTGCCAGCAGAGTGGTTGGGCAGGGAGCCTACGAGCAGTACTTC; d_gene: NA; j_gene: TRBJ2-7; abundance: NA; v_gene: TRBV6-6
CDR3aa: CASTPGTSDYEQYF; CDR3nt: TGTGCCAGTACTCCCGGGACTAGCGACTACGAGCAGTACTTC; d_gene: TRBD2; j_gene: TRBJ2-7; abundance: NA; v_gene: TRBV19
CDR3aa: CASSPGGLPSGEQYF; CDR3nt: TGTGCCAGCAGCCCCGGAGGGCTCCCCTCAGGGGAGCAGTACTTC; d_gene: NA; j_gene: TRBJ2-7; abundance: NA; v_gene: TRBV5-4
CDR3aa: CASSGGTPKPTDTQYF; CDR3nt: TGTGCCAGCAGCGGCGGGACACCCAAACCGACAGATACGCAGTATTTT; d_gene: NA; j_gene: TRBJ2-3; abundance: NA; v_gene: TRBV5-4
CDR3aa: CASSQTAEPYEQYF; CDR3nt: TGTGCCAGCTCTCAGACCGCAGAACCCTACGAGCAGTACTTC; d_gene: NA; j_gene: TRBJ2-7; abundance: NA; v_gene: TRBV2
CDR3aa: CASSFDGLPAYEQYF; CDR3nt: TGTGCCAGCAGCTTCGACGGACTCCCGGCGTACGAGCAGTACTTC; d_gene: NA; j_gene: TRBJ2-7; abundance: NA; v_gene: TRBV7-2
CDR3aa: CASAPPHTQSRANVLTF; CDR3nt: TGTGCCAGCGCTCCACCTCACACACAAAGTCGGGCCAACGTCCTGACTTTC; d_gene: NA; j_gene: TRBJ2-6; abundance: NA; v_gene: TRBV5-8
CDR3aa: CASSLSLRGGNEKLFF; CDR3nt: TGTGCCAGCAGCTTATCCCTTCGGGGGGGGAATGAAAAACTGTTTTTT; d_gene: NA; j_gene: TRBJ1-4; abundance: NA; v_gene: TRBV11-2
CDR3aa: CASSLSWTRQYTDTQYF; CDR3nt: TGTGCCAGCAGTTTATCCTGGACTCGACAATACACAGATACGCAGTATTTT; d_gene: NA; j_gene: TRBJ2-3; abundance: NA; v_gene: TRBV27
CDR3aa: CASRGTGSSYEQYF; CDR3nt: TGCGCCAGCAGGGGGACAGGGAGCTCCTACGAGCAGTACTTC; d_gene: TRBD1; j_gene: TRBJ2-7; abundance: NA; v_gene: TRBV5-1
CDR3aa: CASSGQGRITEAFF; CDR3nt: TGTGCCAGCAGCGGACAGGGGCGGATCACTGAAGCTTTCTTT; d_gene: TRBD1; j_gene: TRBJ1-1; abundance: once; v_gene: TRBV9
CDR3aa: CASSLTRQLFNYGYTF; CDR3nt: TGTGCCAGCAGCTTGACCAGACAGCTTTTTAACTATGGCTACACCTTC; d_gene: NA; j_gene: TRBJ1-2; abundance: NA; v_gene: TRBV5-6
CDR3aa: CASSSGGITGELFF; CDR3nt: TGCGCCAGCAGCTCCGGGGGTATAACCGGGGAGCTGTTTTTT; d_gene: NA; j_gene: TRBJ2-2; abundance: NA; v_gene: TRBV5-1
CDR3aa: CASSPRVQETQYF; CDR3nt: TGTGCCAGCAGCCCCAGGGTACAAGAGACCCAGTACTTC; d_gene: NA; j_gene: TRBJ2-5; abundance: NA; v_gene: TRBV7-3
CDR3aa: CASTTGYRFRVGYTF; CDR3nt: TGTGCCAGCACCACGGGGTACAGATTTAGGGTTGGCTACACCTTC; d_gene: NA; j_gene: TRBJ1-2; abundance: NA; v_gene: TRBV5-6
CDR3aa: CASSLSQGAREQYF; CDR3nt: TGTGCCAGCAGCTTAAGTCAGGGGGCGCGAGAGCAGTACTTC; d_gene: TRBD1; j_gene: TRBJ2-7; abundance: few; v_gene: TRBV7-9
CDR3aa: CASSQDIQGGHGYTF; CDR3nt: TGTGCCAGCAGCCAAGATATCCAGGGCGGGCATGGCTACACCTTC; d_gene: NA; j_gene: TRBJ1-2; abundance: NA; v_gene: TRBV4-2
CDR3aa: CSVEDGAGTLTGELFF; CDR3nt: TGCAGCGTTGAAGATGGCGCCGGGACACTTACCGGGGAGCTGTTTTTT; d_gene: NA; j_gene: TRBJ2-2; abundance: NA; v_gene: TRBV29-1
CDR3aa: CASSPPNRGPLEQYF; CDR3nt: TGTGCCAGCTCACCACCGAACAGGGGGCCTTTGGAGCAGTACTTC; d_gene: TRBD1; j_gene: TRBJ2-7; abundance: NA; v_gene: TRBV18
CDR3aa: CASSQGVVAYEQYF; CDR3nt: TGTGCCAGCAGCCAAGGAGTAGTAGCCTACGAGCAGTACTTC; d_gene: NA; j_gene: TRBJ2-7; abundance: once; v_gene: TRBV4-2
CDR3aa: CASSLESMNTEAFF; CDR3nt: TGCGCCAGCAGCTTGGAATCTATGAACACTGAAGCTTTCTTT; d_gene: NA; j_gene: TRBJ1-1; abundance: NA; v_gene: TRBV5-1
CDR3aa: CASSTGTANYGYTF; CDR3nt: TGCGCCAGCAGCACTGGGACAGCTAACTATGGCTACACCTTC; d_gene: TRBD1; j_gene: TRBJ1-2; abundance: NA; v_gene: TRBV4-3